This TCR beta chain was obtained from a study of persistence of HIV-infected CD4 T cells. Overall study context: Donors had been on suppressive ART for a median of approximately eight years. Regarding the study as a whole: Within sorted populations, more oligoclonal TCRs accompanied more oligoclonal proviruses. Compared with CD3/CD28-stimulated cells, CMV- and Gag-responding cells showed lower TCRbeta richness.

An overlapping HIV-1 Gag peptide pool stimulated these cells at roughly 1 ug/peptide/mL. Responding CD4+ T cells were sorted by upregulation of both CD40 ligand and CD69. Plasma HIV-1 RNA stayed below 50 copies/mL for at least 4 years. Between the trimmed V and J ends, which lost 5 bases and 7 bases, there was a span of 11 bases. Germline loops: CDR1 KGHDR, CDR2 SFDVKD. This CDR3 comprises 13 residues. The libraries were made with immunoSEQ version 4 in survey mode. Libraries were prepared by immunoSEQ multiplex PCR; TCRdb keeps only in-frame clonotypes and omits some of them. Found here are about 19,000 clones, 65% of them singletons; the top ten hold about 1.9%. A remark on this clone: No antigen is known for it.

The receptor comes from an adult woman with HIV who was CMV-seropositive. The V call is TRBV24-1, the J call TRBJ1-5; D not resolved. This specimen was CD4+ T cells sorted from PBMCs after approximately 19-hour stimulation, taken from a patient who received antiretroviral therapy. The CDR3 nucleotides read TGTGCCACCAGTGGTGGAGGCGACCAGCCCCAGCATTTT. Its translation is CATSGGGDQPQHF.